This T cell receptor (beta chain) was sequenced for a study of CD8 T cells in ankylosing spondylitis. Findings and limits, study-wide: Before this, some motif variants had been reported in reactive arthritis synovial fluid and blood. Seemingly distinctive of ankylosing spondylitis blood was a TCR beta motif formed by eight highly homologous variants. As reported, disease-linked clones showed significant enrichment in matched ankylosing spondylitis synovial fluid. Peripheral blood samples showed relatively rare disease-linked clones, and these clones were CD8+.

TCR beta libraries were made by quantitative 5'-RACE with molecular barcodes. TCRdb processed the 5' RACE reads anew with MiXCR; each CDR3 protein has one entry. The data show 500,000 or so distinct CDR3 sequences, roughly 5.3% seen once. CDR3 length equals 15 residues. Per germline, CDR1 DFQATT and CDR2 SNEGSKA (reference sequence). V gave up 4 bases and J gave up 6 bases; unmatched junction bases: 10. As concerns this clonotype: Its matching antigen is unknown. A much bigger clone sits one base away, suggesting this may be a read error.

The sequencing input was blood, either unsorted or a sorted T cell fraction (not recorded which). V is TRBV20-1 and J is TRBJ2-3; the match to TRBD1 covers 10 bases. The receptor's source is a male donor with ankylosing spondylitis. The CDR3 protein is CSAIHGTGVEDTQYF. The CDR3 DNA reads TGCAGTGCTATACACGGGACAGGGGTAGAGGATACGCAGTATTTT.